A single sample gave rise to the 7 T cell receptor beta chains below, sequenced in a study of identical twins. TCRdb recomputed calls from the 5' RACE reads with MiXCR, one row per CDR3 protein. The sample records 1,800,000 or so distinct CDR3 sequences, around a third being singletons. Sequencing was done on a sample of cord blood. These receptors were taken from a newborn girl in good health.

This clonotype has just a few counts. This rearrangement joins TRBV19 to TRBJ2-1; TRBD1 matches 11 bases. This CDR3 spans 16 amino acids. Germline V gives CDR1 LNHDA, CDR2 SQIVND (reference sequence). Trimming cost V 6 bases and J 0 bases; bases outside gene matches: 4. CDR3 in DNA: TGTGCCAGTAGGGACAGGGGGCCCAGCTCCTACAATGAGCAGTTCTTC. It codes for CASRDRGPSSYNEQFF.

This chain joins TRBV20-1 and TRBJ2-1; 7 bases map to TRBD2. CDR3 length: 13 residues. Germline V lookup: CDR1 DFQATT, CDR2 SNEGSKA (reference sequence). V trimming: 2 bases; J trimming: 5 bases; junction bases outside the gene matches: 3. CDR3 region: CSARSGGHNEQFF. CDR3 sequence (DNA): TGCAGTGCTAGATCGGGAGGTCACAATGAGCAGTTCTTC.

This clonotype was seen more than once but under ten times. The chain carries TRBV12-3 or TRBV12-4 and TRBJ1-2; D remains ambiguous. The V gene lost 2 bases and the J gene lost 0 bases, with 10 bases spanning the gap. This CDR3 comprises 15 residues. The CDR3 nucleotides read TGTGCCAGCAGTTTATTGGCGGATTCTAACTATGGCTACACCTTC. Its protein product is CASSLLADSNYGYTF.

This chain joins TRBV29-1 and TRBJ1-4; 10 bases line up with TRBD1. The length of the CDR3 is 15 residues. CDR1 and CDR2 from the germline V gene are SQVTM and ANQGSEA. V lost 5 bases, J lost 8 bases, and 11 bases stayed unmatched. The CDR3 sequence is CSVQNPGQGSEKLFF. The DNA for the CDR3 is TGCAGCGTTCAAAACCCGGGACAGGGGAGCGAAAAACTGTTTTTT.

The chain joins TRBV14 to TRBJ1-2; perhaps TRBD1 as D (5 bases). Germline V CDR1 and CDR2: SGHDN, FVKESK. The V gene lost 2 bases and the J gene lost 7 bases, with 11 bases spanning the gap. The CDR3 totals 13 residues. CDR3 DNA sequence: TGTGCCAGCAGCCAACTGGGGCGGAGTGGCTACACCTTC. This encodes CASSQLGRSGYTF.

This clonotype was counted only a few times. The V call is TRBV9, the J call TRBJ2-5; 10 positions agree with TRBD2. CDR3 length equals 15 residues. V lost 5 bases, J lost 0 bases, and 4 bases stayed unmatched. Germline assignment: CDR1 SGDLS and CDR2 YYNGEE. The CDR3 nucleotides are TGTGCCAGCAGTCTCAGCGGGAGGGACCAAGAGACCCAGTACTTC. Amino acids: CASSLSGRDQETQYF.

This clonotype was observed a few times. The chain is built from TRBV5-1 and TRBJ2-3; D might be TRBD2 (6 bases). The CDR3 extends over 14 amino acids. Germline CDR1 is SGHRS and CDR2 is YFSETQ. Deletions cut 3 bases from V and 2 bases from J, with 10 bases between. In nucleotides, the CDR3 is TGCGCCAGCAGCTCCGGGGGAACCACAGATACGCAGTATTTT. Its protein is CASSSGGTTDTQYF.